This TCR beta chain stems from a study of CD8 T cells in Susac syndrome (dated by TCRdb to the late 2010s). At the level of the whole study: Whether CD8+ T cell activation and differentiation in Susac syndrome was antigen driven was tested using repertoire sequencing. Paper-wide results and their limitations: The study acknowledged that relatively few individuals were included in the TCR sequencing and HLA analysis.

V and J are truncated by 5 bases and 5 bases respectively, leaving an intervening sequence of 13 bases. Counted from cysteine to phenylalanine, this CDR3 has 12 amino acids. Solely the CDR3 DNA is kept, with 36 bases framed from the first base. Taken from the germline V gene (reference sequence), the CDR1 and CDR2 loops are DFQATT and SNEGSKA. Peripheral blood CD8+ and CD4+ T cells from healthy donors, Susac syndrome patients and multiple sclerosis patients were profiled using high-throughput TCR beta sequencing. The multiple sclerosis controls were treatment-naive patients whose relapsing-remitting disease, either stable or active, fulfilled the revised McDonald criteria. Bulk CD8+ and CD4+ T cells were purified by magnetic negative isolation, whereas CD8+ TEMRA cells were enriched by FACS. Blood was collected in EDTA tubes and processed within 24 hours, with PBMCs isolated through density gradient centrifugation. PBMCs intended for TCR sequencing were cryopreserved in liquid nitrogen and thawed later in a water bath at 37 degrees C. Purity of sorted or isolated CD4+, CD8+ and CD8+ TEMRA cells was at least 90%.

Turning to this clonotype: The clone's antigen remains unknown. Base qualities are not provided; no much larger clone lies one nucleotide away.

RNA was extracted with the RNeasy kit and about 0.5 to 1 ug was reverse transcribed using random hexamers. The immunoSEQ multiplex PCR assay, covering 54 Vbeta and 13 Jbeta segments, was used to amplify TCR beta CDR3 regions. To correct PCR amplification bias, a synthetic template baseline was used for both primer optimization and computational correction. On the study's bioinformatics: Reads were annotated to V, D and J genes according to IMGT and were analyzed with immunoSEQ Analyzer, with only productive sequences retained. Clonality was calculated as one minus the Shannon entropy normalized by log2 of the number of productive unique sequences. For each patient and control, public and private clones were evaluated among the 100 most prevalent clones. Clones were defined as Susac-specific if absent from the healthy and MS cohorts, from 1052 published viral clones and from other ImmuneACCESS disease sequences. The public reads were quality trimmed at Q25 with fastp and then assembled into clones with MiXCR by TCRdb, keeping productive beta chains. Records with the same CDR3 protein are collapsed into one entry carrying the most frequent genes and DNA. The V and J calls shown here were made by TCRdb, not taken from the authors' results. The table for this sample lists around 160,000 distinct CDR3 sequences; roughly 94% of them were counted only once. The ten largest clonotypes hold 0.075% to 0.095% of the sample.

The clonotype originates from a human donor with multiple sclerosis. Sequencing was performed on CD4+ T cells from PBMCs. Recombination linked TRBV20-1 to TRBJ2-7; the D match is possibly TRBD1 or TRBD2, with 5 bases aligned in each. The CDR3 here reads CSALGVVDEQYF. The DNA reads as follows: TGCAGTGCTCTGGGGGTTGTCGACGAGCAGTACTTC.